The source of this T cell receptor beta chain is a study of response to subunit inactivated influenza vaccine. In the case of this clonotype: Antigen specificity is unknown.

In TCRdb, the RT-PCR reads were re-called with MiXCR into one record per CDR3 protein. Among roughly 700,000 distinct CDR3 sequences listed, about 15% were seen once. Trimming took 7 bases from V and 4 from J; bases not matched to a gene: 16. The CDR3 totals 18 residues. Germline CDR1 MDHEN, CDR2 SYDVKM. Study-wide results and caveats: Only a handful of new T cells, the authors suggested, are recruited with each seasonal influenza vaccination.

V is TRBV28 and J is TRBJ1-1; 12 nucleotides match TRBD1. The material was PBMCs from blood, obtained roughly 15 days before vaccination. This TCR derives from a man aged 45-60 years who received an inactivated influenza vaccine. Written as DNA, the CDR3 is TGTGCCAGCACAATTCCGGGACAGGGGGCGCGAGGAAGCACTGAAGCTTTCTTT. Its protein product is CASTIPGQGARGSTEAFF.